Described below is a single T cell receptor beta chain sequence and its context. Its specificity is not known. V lost 3 bases and J lost 4, with 18 bases in between. The CDR3 covers 16 residues. In germline, CDR1 is SGHAT, CDR2 FQNNGV. This sample is drawn from a study of cytomegalovirus exposure and HLA in healthy donors. Study-wide results and caveats: Accurate prediction of most subjects' HLA-A and HLA-B alleles from TCR beta sequences was reported.

PCR amplification relied on 60 Vbeta primers (plus 13 Jbeta primers). Only in-frame clones appear in the TCRdb table, and some are missing; sequencing was by immunoSEQ multiplex PCR. The table lists approximately 120,000 clones, over 65% of them singletons, with roughly 5.9% in the top ten. The genes are TRBV11-2 and TRBJ1-2; D perhaps matches TRBD1 (6 bases). The sequenced sample was PBMCs. The sequence was collected from a woman aged 35 to 49 in good health and CMV-seronegative. CDR3 nucleotide sequence: TGTGCCAGCAGCTTTCCCGGGACACTTGCGGTCTATGGCTACACCTTC. Protein: CASSFPGTLAVYGYTF. The full variable domain, with the rest looked up from reference TRBV11-2 and TRBJ1-2, is EAGVAQSPRYKIIEKRQSVAFWCNPISGHATLYWYQQILGQGPKLLIQFQNNGVVDDSQLPKDRFSAERLKGVDSTLKIQPAKLEDSAVYLCASSFPGTLAVYGYTFGSGTRLTVV.